One T cell receptor (beta chain) is described in this entry. Only in-frame clones appear in the TCRdb table, and some are missing; sequencing was by immunoSEQ multiplex PCR. This table has fewer than 200,000 clones, 93% appearing once. The record originates from a study of control samples from healthy donors and cancer patients. The CDR3 covers 14 residues. CDR1 SGHTA and CDR2 FQGNSA come from the germline V gene. Trimming cost V 5 bases and J 2 bases, with 12 bases left between them. The rearrangement links TRBV7-2 to TRBJ1-1, with D perhaps TRBD1 (6 bases). The sample taken for sequencing was blood. The sequence was collected from a woman aged 55-69 years in good health. The CDR3 bases are TGTGCCAGCAGCATACACAGGGTTAACACTGAAGCTTTCTTT. Its protein is CASSIHRVNTEAFF.